These 30 T cell receptor beta chains were all obtained from the same sample, sequenced in a study of T cell repertoires in cytomegalovirus infection. TCRdb analysed the reads with MiXCR anew, one entry per CDR3 protein. The sample has 300,000 or so distinct CDR3 sequences, about 25% seen once. Sequencing used PBMCs. The receptors were gathered from a human donor in good health (CMV status not recorded). Some clones in this sample may be carry-over from other donors' samples.

Only a few counts were recorded for this clonotype. The chain couples TRBV11-2 to TRBJ2-4; no reliable D call. The CDR3 loop spans 17 amino acids. Trimming took 5 bases from V and 1 from J, leaving 18 bases between them. CDR1 is SGHAT and CDR2 is FQNNGV in the germline V gene. The CDR3 DNA reads TGTGCCAGCAGCGCCCAGGCGACTCTGGAGGCCAAAAACATTCAGTACTTC. It encodes CASSAQATLEAKNIQYF.

This clonotype has only a few counts. J is TRBJ2-1 and V is TRBV9; 8 nucleotides match TRBD2. Germline CDR1 reads SGDLS; CDR2 reads YYNGEE. This CDR3 spans 13 amino acids. The ends lost 3 bases at V and 10 bases at J; junction bases unmatched: 6. CDR3 sequence: CASSGRGGWEQFF. CDR3 nucleotide sequence: TGTGCCAGCAGCGGTCGGGGGGGCTGGGAGCAGTTCTTC.

The genes are TRBV28 and TRBJ1-1; 9 bases are shared with TRBD1. The CDR3 runs 15 residues. Germline loops: CDR1 MDHEN, CDR2 SYDVKM. With V trimmed by 5 bases and J by 2 bases, 6 bases remained unmatched. DNA for the CDR3: TGTGCCAGCAGTCCAAAGGACAGGGGCAACACTGAAGCTTTCTTT. Translated: CASSPKDRGNTEAFF. Variable domain in full (rest from reference TRBV28 and TRBJ1-1): DVKVTQSSRYLVKRTGEKVFLECVQDMDHENMFWYRQDPGLGLRLIYFSYDVKMKEKGDIPEGYSVSREKKERFSLILESASTNQTSMYLCASSPKDRGNTEAFFGQGTRLTVV.

The rearrangement joins TRBV5-4 to TRBJ2-3; 9 nucleotides align to TRBD2. Losses at the gene ends were 4 bases for V and 6 bases for J; bases not matched to a gene: 15. Germline assignment: CDR1 SGHNT and CDR2 YYREEE (reference sequence). This CDR3 contains 17 residues. Written as DNA, the CDR3 is TGTGCCAGCAGCCCCATGGGAGCGGGAGGAACGGAGGATACGCAGTATTTT. Its translation is CASSPMGAGGTEDTQYF.

The CDR3 bases are TGCGCCAGCAGTGACGCAGGGGTAGACTATGGCTACACCTTC. Protein product: CASSDAGVDYGYTF. The chain recombines TRBV10-2 with TRBJ1-2, with a possible D match to TRBD1 (6 bases). CDR1 is WSHSY, CDR2 SAAADI, per germline. Trimming took off 3 bases at V and 3 bases at J, with 11 bases between the two ends. The CDR3 is 14 residues long.

This sequence joins TRBV29-1 and TRBJ2-7, with 9 positions matching TRBD2. V shed 4 bases, J shed 7 bases, and the junction held 11 bases outside the gene matches. Germline V gene data show CDR1 as SQVTM and CDR2 as ANQGSEA. This CDR3 region has 14 residues. CDR3 residues: CSVVSGGRAVEQYF. CDR3 sequence (DNA): TGCAGCGTTGTTTCTGGCGGGAGGGCAGTTGAGCAGTACTTC.

The rearrangement links TRBV20-1 to TRBJ1-4, with D possibly TRBD1 on 5 matching bases. Per the germline V gene, CDR1 is DFQATT and CDR2 is SNEGSKA (reference sequence). CDR3 length equals 16 residues. Trimming took off 1 base at V and 9 bases at J, with 21 bases between the two ends. DNA for the CDR3: TGCAGTGCTAGAGCCTGGGAGGGGCCCCCCGAAAAAAAACTGTTTTTT. Its translation is CSARAWEGPPEKKLFF.

This clonotype was seen a few times. The rearrangement uses TRBV27 and TRBJ2-3; 9 positions agree with TRBD2. V gave up 0 bases and J gave up 7 bases; unmatched junction bases: 8. CDR1 is MNHEY and CDR2 is SMNVEV in the germline V gene (reference sequence). The CDR3 spans 16 residues. CDR3 residues: CASSLSAAGGPYTQYF. For the CDR3, the DNA is TGTGCCAGCAGTTTATCGGCGGCGGGGGGGCCATATACGCAGTATTTT.

The sample holds many counts of this clonotype. The chain combines TRBV11-3 with TRBJ2-1; tentative D call: TRBD2 (6 bases). V lost 3 bases to trimming and J lost 7 bases, with 16 bases between them. This CDR3 is 15 amino acids long. Per germline, CDR1 SGHNT and CDR2 YENEEA. In DNA, the CDR3 is TGTGCCAGCAGCTTTGACGGGAGAGTGTTAAATGAGCAGTTCTTC. Translating it yields CASSFDGRVLNEQFF.

This clonotype was detected a few times. V is TRBV25-1 and J is TRBJ1-2; TRBD1 aligns across 9 bases. Trimming cost V 7 bases and J 5 bases; bases outside gene matches: 5. CDR1 is MGHDK, CDR2 SYGVNS, per germline. CDR3 length: 13 amino acids. In DNA, the CDR3 is TGTGCCAGCACCGGGACAGGGACGTATGGCTACACCTTC. It yields the protein CASTGTGTYGYTF.

This clonotype was seen repeatedly, ten times or more. This chain connects TRBV7-2 to TRBJ1-2; D is uncertain. The CDR3 has 14 residues. V was clipped by 3 bases and J by 3 bases, with 11 bases between them. CDR1 SGHTA and CDR2 FQGNSA come from the germline V gene. CDR3 residues: CASSLFREDYGYTF. In DNA form, the CDR3 reads TGTGCCAGCAGCTTGTTTCGGGAAGACTATGGCTACACCTTC. The variable domain in full, completed from reference TRBV7-2 and TRBJ1-2, reads GAGVSQSPSNKVTEKGKDVELRCDPISGHTALYWYRQSLGQGLEFLIYFQGNSAPDKSGLPSDRFSAERTGGSVSTLTIQRTQQEDSAVYLCASSLFREDYGYTFGSGTRLTVV.

V gene TRBV19 combines with J gene TRBJ2-7; possibly TRBD2 for D (6 bases). Germline loops: CDR1 LNHDA, CDR2 SQIVND (reference sequence). This CDR3 has 15 residues. V lost 1 base, J lost 7 bases, and 17 bases lay in between. The CDR3 DNA reads TGTGCCAGTAGTATAGGTTTCGGGGGTTCTGGTGAGCAGTACTTC. Its translation is CASSIGFGGSGEQYF.

This clonotype appeared a few times. The rearrangement joins TRBV5-6 to TRBJ2-2, with 8 bases identical to TRBD2. The J segment lost 2 bases and the V segment lost 4 bases, leaving 13 bases of the junction unmatched. CDR1 SGHDT and CDR2 YYEEEE come from the germline V gene. The CDR3 length is 18 residues. CDR3 DNA: TGTGCCAGCAGCGGACCGACTAGCGCACATCCAAACACCGGGGAGCTGTTTTTT. Residues: CASSGPTSAHPNTGELFF.

This rearrangement joins TRBV19 to TRBJ1-1; D is uncertain. CDR1 LNHDA and CDR2 SQIVND come from the germline V gene (reference sequence). V shed 1 base and J shed 0 bases, with 9 bases lying between them. There are 15 residues in the CDR3. For the CDR3, the DNA is TGTGCCAGTAGTATAGGACCGATCATGAACACTGAAGCTTTCTTT. Its protein is CASSIGPIMNTEAFF.

This clonotype has a handful of counts. This chain links TRBV7-9 with TRBJ2-1; no firm D call. The CDR3 has 14 residues. Germline V CDR1 and CDR2: SEHNR, FQNEAQ (reference sequence). The V and J ends lost 5 bases and 5 bases respectively, with 13 bases between them. The CDR3 DNA is TGTGCCAGCAGCGGTCTCGGGCCCGACAATGAGCAGTTCTTC. Its protein product is CASSGLGPDNEQFF.

This clonotype was seen only a few times. This chain joins TRBV5-1 and TRBJ2-1, with 9 bases matching TRBD2. The CDR3 covers 15 residues. CDR1 and CDR2 (germline): SGHRS, YFSETQ. With 2 bases clipped from V and 10 bases from J, the junction kept 10 bases outside the gene matches. Here the CDR3 reads CASSLKGSGGSEQFF. The CDR3 nucleotides read TGCGCCAGCAGCTTAAAAGGTAGCGGGGGAAGCGAGCAGTTCTTC.

Only a few counts were recorded for this clonotype. CDR3 sequence (DNA): TGTGCCAGCAGTGAGCGACTTGAGACCCAGTACTTC. Protein sequence: CASSERLETQYF. The gene calls are TRBV6-1 and TRBJ2-5, with no clear D. The germline gives CDR1 MNHNS, CDR2 SASEGT. The V end was cut by 3 bases, the J end by 5 bases, with 7 bases between. This CDR3 contains 12 residues.

Many counts were recorded for this clonotype. The J gene is TRBJ2-3, the V gene TRBV7-2; 13 nucleotides line up with TRBD2. The CDR3 totals 18 residues. CDR1 is SGHTA and CDR2 is FQGNSA in the germline V gene. V lost 5 bases to trimming and J lost 0 bases; unmatched junction nucleotides: 8. CDR3 DNA sequence: TGTGCCAGCAGCCCAAGGACTAGCGGGAGTGTTAGCACAGATACGCAGTATTTT. Protein sequence: CASSPRTSGSVSTDTQYF.

This clonotype was seen repeatedly, ten times or more. The V call is TRBV7-2, the J call TRBJ1-5; 8 nucleotides match TRBD1. CDR1 is SGHTA, CDR2 FQGNSA, per germline. The J segment lost 5 bases and the V segment lost 2 bases, leaving 5 bases of the junction unmatched. This CDR3 has 15 amino acids. The CDR3 here is CASSLSGTGYQPQHF. CDR3 in DNA: TGTGCCAGCAGCTTATCCGGGACAGGTTATCAGCCCCAGCATTTT.

This clonotype occurred a few times. J is TRBJ2-2 and V is TRBV12-3 or TRBV12-4; 9 positions match TRBD1. The CDR3 totals 14 residues. V lost 6 bases and J lost 7; bases outside the gene matches: 6. The CDR3 loop is CASRRDRDSGELFF. Here the CDR3 DNA reads TGTGCCAGCAGAAGGGACAGGGATAGCGGGGAGCTGTTTTTT.

This clonotype was recorded a few times. The chain couples TRBV28 to TRBJ1-5; the D is unclear. The CDR3 covers 12 residues. CDR1 and CDR2 (germline): MDHEN, SYDVKM. V lost 6 bases and J lost 4, with 7 bases in between. The CDR3 region has the DNA TGTGCCAGCAGCCGAGGGAATCAGCCCCAGCATTTT. This gives the protein CASSRGNQPQHF.

With respect to this clonotype: Sequence at one end of the junction differs from germline and may be a read error. The chain links TRBV12-3 or TRBV12-4 to TRBJ2-1; D is ambiguous. This CDR3 comprises 11 residues. CDR3 bases: TGTGCCAGCAGCTTAGAAAATGAGCAGTTCTTC. This gives the protein CASSLENEQFF.

At least ten counts were recorded for this clonotype. V gene TRBV6-2 or TRBV6-3 combines with J gene TRBJ2-1; 13 nucleotides agree with TRBD2. J was trimmed by 8 bases and V by 6 bases; bases with no gene match: 10. CDR3 length: 16 amino acids. From germline, CDR1 is MNHEY and CDR2 SVGEGT. The CDR3 coding sequence is TGTGCCAGCAGCTTCTATAGGACTAGCGGGAGCGATGAGCAGTTCTTC. Residues: CASSFYRTSGSDEQFF.

This clonotype was recorded a few times. V is TRBV7-2 and J is TRBJ2-1; 11 positions match TRBD1. The CDR3 is made up of 15 amino acids. Per the germline V gene, CDR1 is SGHTA and CDR2 is FQGNSA. Trimming removed 5 bases from V and 7 bases from J; junction bases left unmatched: 7. The CDR3 DNA is TGTGCCAGCAGCCGGGACAGGGGGATCTTGAATGAGCAGTTCTTC. Residues: CASSRDRGILNEQFF.

This clonotype was observed a handful of times. The chain links TRBV12-3 or TRBV12-4 to TRBJ2-3; 10 nucleotides match TRBD2. The CDR3 is 15 amino acids. Trimming took 5 bases from V and 4 from J; bases not matched to a gene: 6. This CDR3 is CASSALAGASDTQYF. CDR3 coding DNA: TGTGCCAGCAGTGCTCTAGCGGGGGCCTCAGATACGCAGTATTTT.

V is TRBV28 and J is TRBJ1-5; D is ambiguous. Germline V gives CDR1 MDHEN, CDR2 SYDVKM. The V and J ends lost 5 bases and 5 bases respectively, with 13 bases between them. The CDR3 is made up of 14 amino acids. The CDR3 coding sequence is TGTGCCAGCAGTCTCAATCGAAGGGATCAGCCCCAGCATTTT. It specifies CASSLNRRDQPQHF.

This clonotype was observed many times. CDR3 region: CASSFGDSTLGETQYF. CDR3 nucleotides: TGTGCCAGCAGCTTCGGAGACTCCACTCTAGGGGAGACCCAGTACTTC. This chain links TRBV7-2 with TRBJ2-5; no clear D. The CDR3 has 16 residues. V lost 3 bases to trimming and J lost 5 bases, with 19 bases between them. CDR1 and CDR2 from the germline V gene are SGHTA and FQGNSA.

The chain joins TRBV12-3 or TRBV12-4 to TRBJ2-7; 9 bases match TRBD1. Trimming cost V 7 bases and J 0 bases; bases outside gene matches: 7. The CDR3 length is 15 residues. CDR3 region: CASTKTGGSSYEQYF. The CDR3 DNA reads as TGTGCCAGCACCAAGACAGGGGGAAGCTCCTACGAGCAGTACTTC.

The gene calls are TRBV4-3 and TRBJ2-6; possible D gene TRBD1, 6 bases. This CDR3 region has 20 residues. Germline loops: CDR1 LGHNA, CDR2 YSLEER. Trimming removed 4 bases from V and 4 bases from J, with 26 bases in between. The CDR3 region has the DNA TGCGCCAGCAGCCGGCAAGGACAGTCCACCCTCCGTTCAGGGGCCAACGTCCTGACTTTC. Translation gives CASSRQGQSTLRSGANVLTF.

This clonotype was recorded a few times. The chain carries TRBV6-2 or TRBV6-3 and TRBJ1-1; TRBD1 aligns across 8 bases. The length of the CDR3 is 14 residues. V shed 5 bases and J 3 bases; nucleotides not matched to a gene: 5. Germline CDR1 is MNHEY and CDR2 is SVGEGT. This chain's CDR3 is CASSPGGADTEAFF. The CDR3 nucleotides are TGTGCCAGCAGTCCAGGGGGCGCGGACACTGAAGCTTTCTTT.